This TCR beta chain was sequenced during a study of beta chain features in type 1 diabetes (dated by TCRdb to the late 2010s). Concerning the study at large: Patients and healthy donors did not differ in mean age, gender distribution, total cell number or subset yield. A total of roughly 100 million sorted cells were examined across all samples, and RNA yield correlated strongly with the number of cells per subset. In the study, recently diagnosed type 1 diabetes patients and matched healthy donors were compared on the TCRB repertoires of their sorted circulating CD4+ T cell subsets. Whereas all 28 donors provided naive and central memory subsets, regulatory and stem cell-like memory subsets were isolated from just 8 patients and about eight healthy donors. Summary of the overall study and its limitations: At VDJ recombination sites, type 1 diabetes patients had fewer insertions and more deleted nucleotides, which implies abnormalities in thymic rearrangement. Shorter templates might be favored by PCR, yet because patient and control samples were amplified and corrected together, any such skew would affect both groups equally. Naive, central memory and regulatory TCRB repertoires appeared to be more alike among patients than among healthy donors. Type 1 diabetes patients showed a moderate but significant shortening of TCRB CDR3 length in all four CD4+ subsets. Only small numbers of individuals were included in the HLA sub-analyses, which left unresolved whether HLA type had any influence on TCRB rearrangement. Because cDNA rather than genomic DNA was sequenced, highly expressing activated cells could have been over-represented, although no difference in activation and CD3 levels was found between groups.

A single peripheral blood draw of around 120 mL on average was collected from each donor into heparinised tubes. A BD FACSAria II was used to sort naive, central memory, regulatory and stem cell-like memory CD4+ T cells with a panel that included CD45RO, CCR7, CD25, CD127, CD95 and CD27. All sorted populations exceeded 95% purity. Right away, PBMCs were isolated by Lymphoprep density gradient centrifugation and were stained directly, with no culture step. So that batch effects would be minimized, each experiment stained and sorted samples in pairs, pairing one healthy donor with one patient. CDR1 SNHLY and CDR2 FYNNEI were looked up in the germline V gene. From the cysteine through the phenylalanine, the CDR3 covers 15 amino acids. CDR3 DNA only is kept here, 45 bases in frame from base 1. Unmatched junction bases come to 9, with V trimmed by 4 bases and J by 12 bases. This clone came up a few times. Its antigen is unknown. No base-level quality is on record; no much larger clone is a single base apart.

The entire amount of isolated RNA was reverse transcribed using the High Capacity cDNA Reverse Transcription Kit, so the sequenced TCRB transcripts were expressed ones. Naive, central memory and regulatory T cell samples underwent deep immunoSEQ sequencing, averaging roughly 3.5 million total reads per sample. After sorted cells were lysed in RLT buffer, RNA was extracted with DNase-treated RNeasy Micro or Mini kits, with the choice depending on cell number. Each cell subset was processed separately to prevent cross-contamination, with patient and healthy donor samples processed together. The immunoSEQ multiplex PCR was used to amplify TCRB sequences from cDNA, yielding 87-bp fragments that span the CDR3 region. Sequencing of the amplicons was performed on the Illumina HiSeq platform. Regarding the original processing steps: Synthetic template baselines were used to correct PCR bias computationally, reads within Hamming distance 2 were collapsed, and singletons that could not be merged were discarded. Reads were aligned against IMGT to assign V, D and J genes, CDR3 length and insertions or deletions at six rearrangement sites. Clonotype counts were normalized to sorted cell number within each subset before computing true diversity and Gini coefficients with the tcR R package. The overlap coefficient, calculated on TCRB nucleotide sequences, was used to measure repertoire sharing. TCRdb took this table from immuneACCESS and kept in-frame rearrangements with V and J called. Such tables lack part of the clones; where checked against another copy, unresolved V genes explain under half of the gap, and the rest is unexplained. V, J and clone size are taken as reported in that table, and D and trimming were inferred from the DNA itself. This sample comprises roughly 140,000 clones, approximately 10% of them detected only once. The top ten clones comprise less than 0.5% of the sample.

Recombination joined TRBV2 with TRBJ2-1; TRBD2 lines up with 13 middle nucleotides. The specimen sequenced was central memory CD4+ T cells from blood. The TCR comes from a man aged 25-45 years with type 1 diabetes. The nucleotide sequence is given as TGTGCCAGCAGTGCATGGACTAGCGGGAGTGGAGGGCAGTTCTTC. The encoded protein is CASSAWTSGSGGQFF.